This T cell receptor beta chain was profiled in a study of CD8 T cell repertoires and HIV-1 epitope variants. A remark on this clone: What it recognizes is unknown.

Germline assignment: CDR1 SGDLS and CDR2 YYNGEE. Trimming took 4 bases from V and 0 from J; bases not matched to a gene: 7. The CDR3 is 15 amino acids. Sequencing used immunoSEQ multiplex PCR; TCRdb keeps in-frame clones, though not all of them. Among 4,700 or so clones listed, 67% were seen once. This clonotype originated in a male donor with HIV. V usage is TRBV9 and J usage is TRBJ2-7; TRBD1 matches 7 bases. Sequenced sample: cultured CD8+ T cells derived from PBMCs. CDR3 region: CASSQGGSISYEQYF. CDR3 bases: TGTGCCAGCAGCCAAGGGGGCAGCATCTCCTACGAGCAGTACTTC.